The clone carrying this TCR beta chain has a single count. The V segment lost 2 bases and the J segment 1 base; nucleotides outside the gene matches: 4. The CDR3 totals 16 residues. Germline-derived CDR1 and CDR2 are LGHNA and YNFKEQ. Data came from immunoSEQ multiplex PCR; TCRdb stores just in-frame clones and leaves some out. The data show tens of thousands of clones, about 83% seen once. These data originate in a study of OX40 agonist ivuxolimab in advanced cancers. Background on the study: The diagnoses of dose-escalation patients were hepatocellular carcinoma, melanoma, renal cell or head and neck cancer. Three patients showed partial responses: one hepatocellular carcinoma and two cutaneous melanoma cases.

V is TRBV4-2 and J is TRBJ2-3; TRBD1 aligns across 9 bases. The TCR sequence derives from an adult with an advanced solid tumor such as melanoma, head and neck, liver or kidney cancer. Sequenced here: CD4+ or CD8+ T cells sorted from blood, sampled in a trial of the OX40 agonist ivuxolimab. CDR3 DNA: TGTGCCAGCAGCCAAAGGGACAGGGACGGCACAGATACGCAGTATTTT. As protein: CASSQRDRDGTDTQYF.